This T cell receptor (beta chain) was documented in a study of T-cell reconstitution after alpha-beta-depleted transplantation in children. Broader study findings: Reportedly, only several hundred clones from non-depleted graft cells drove alpha-beta T-cell counts at about two months. Certain patients had high TCRbeta diversity at day 60, and it came from recipient T cells and thymic progenitors that survived.

V lost 1 base, J lost 7 bases, and 10 bases lay in between. Per germline, CDR1 LGHDT and CDR2 YNNKEL (reference sequence). This CDR3 spans 13 amino acids. In its sample, this clonotype was seen once. What it binds is not known. It was with unique molecular identifiers that the TCRbeta library was prepared. TCRdb recomputed calls from the PCR reads with MiXCR, one row per CDR3 protein. Of 550,000 to 600,000 distinct CDR3 sequences listed, more than 20% are singletons. The sequence came from a boy younger than two who had a stem cell transplant for acute myeloid leukemia, so the T cells may come from the graft donor. The rearrangement links TRBV3-1 to TRBJ1-1; D might be TRBD1 (6 bases). The material sequenced was PBMCs, mostly from graft donor cells, taken 360 days after TCRalphabeta/CD19-depleted stem cell transplant. DNA of the CDR3: TGTGCCAGCAGCCAAGCGGGGGCGGATGAAGCTTTCTTT. Protein product: CASSQAGADEAFF. Looking up the rest from reference TRBV3-1 and TRBJ1-1 gives the full variable domain: DTAVSQTPKYLVTQMGNDKSIKCEQNLGHDTMYWYKQDSKKFLKIMFSYNNKELIINETVPNRFSPKSPDKAHLNLHINSLELGDSAVYFCASSQAGADEAFFGQGTRLTVV.